This T cell receptor (beta chain) is from a study of blood T cell repertoires in COVID-19. Study in general: T cells, B-cell-depleted T cells, or PBMCs supplied cDNA or gDNA.

The V and J ends lost 3 bases and 0 bases, in that order; junction bases with no gene match: 5. The CDR3 covers 15 residues. Germline V gives CDR1 MGHRA, CDR2 YSYEKL. TCRdb's copy holds only in-frame clones and misses some; the assay was immunoSEQ multiplex PCR. Of about 98,000 clones detected, around 90% appear once; the ten largest clones hold approximately 4.9%. Sequencing input: peripheral blood. This clonotype originated in a man between 65 and 79 years old with acute or convalescent COVID-19. This chain uses TRBV4-1 with TRBJ2-7, with 7 nucleotides matching TRBD1. The CDR3 DNA reads as TGCGCCAGCAGCCAGCCCGGGACAGACTCCTACGAGCAGTACTTC. This encodes CASSQPGTDSYEQYF.